The rows below give T cell receptor beta chains drawn from one sample of a study of T cell responses to AZD1222 COVID-19 vaccine. Using immunoSEQ multiplex PCR, the repertoire was profiled, and TCRdb retains in-frame clones only, with some absent. The top ten hold roughly 7% of the sample, which has roughly 120,000 clones, about 89% seen once. The sample in question was peripheral blood, obtained 28 days after the second AZD1222 dose. The receptors were sampled from an adult who received the AZD1222 COVID-19 vaccine. The CDR3 runs from the conserved cysteine through the conserved F or W. Fields, in order: V gene, J gene, CDR3 protein.

TRBV7-2	TRBJ2-3	CASSLVAGGSTDTQYF
TRBV13	TRBJ1-6	CASSLGKGRRNSPLHF
TRBV6-5	TRBJ2-7	CASSYSGTHEQYF
TRBV2	TRBJ2-7	CASSEQGVTYEQYF
TRBV11-3	TRBJ1-1	CASSEQGNTEAFF
TRBV19	TRBJ2-7	CASSISMWYEQYF
TRBV27	TRBJ2-7	CASSLSMVRQGAYEQYF
TRBV6-1	TRBJ1-5	CASSPPGVNQPQHF
TRBV18	TRBJ1-4	CASSLSSRTADNEKLFF
TRBV4-2	TRBJ2-7	CASSPVAGQPYEQYF
TRBV7-9	TRBJ2-7	CASGALGLPYEQYF
TRBV3-1/TRBV3-2	TRBJ2-1	CASSQYTGTEQFF
TRBV5-1	TRBJ1-4	CASSLFGGEDEKLFF
TRBV15	TRBJ1-5	CATSSRSQFLQPQHF
TRBV7-2	TRBJ2-5	CASSPDRGRETQYF
TRBV2	TRBJ1-4	CASSERTGGNEKLFF
TRBV5-1	TRBJ1-2	CASSFGTPYGYTF